This T cell receptor (beta chain) was obtained from a study of shared clonotypes between healthy human individuals. At the level of the study: Three CD4 naive, three CD4 memory, two CD8 naive and one CD8 memory plate were used per donor. The study, taken as a whole, reports: Generation probability values for non-shared clonotypes were lower than those for clonotypes shared by all four donors.

Germline values: CDR1 LNHDA, CDR2 SQIVND (reference sequence). The CDR3 totals 15 residues. Trimming at V came to 6 bases and at J to 1 base, leaving 6 bases not matched to a gene. Assay execution proceeded at the deep level. The protocol was immunoSEQ multiplex PCR, while the TCRdb copy is restricted to in-frame clones and leaves out a portion. The repertoire includes about 1 million clones, about 74% of them detected once, and approximately 1.5% sits in the top ten. Of note for this clone: Its specificity is unknown.

The specimen sequenced was memory CD4+ T cells sorted from blood. The subset was: CD45RA-negative fraction. The origin of this receptor is a man aged 18 to 30 in good health. The chain couples TRBV19 to TRBJ2-3; TRBD1 agrees at 8 bases. CDR3 coding DNA: TGTGCCAGTAGCCCTTCGGGACAGGGCACAGATACGCAGTATTTT. Protein product: CASSPSGQGTDTQYF.